This T cell receptor beta chain was recorded in a study of control samples from healthy donors and cancer patients. The V gene end was trimmed by 5 bases and the J gene end by 2 bases; junction bases not matched to a gene: 4. CDR1 is SGHRS, CDR2 YFSETQ, per germline. There are 14 residues in the CDR3. Only in-frame clones appear in the TCRdb table, and some are missing; sequencing was by immunoSEQ multiplex PCR. The table includes around 94,000 clones, about 88% detected once. The receptor comes from a woman aged 45-65 years in good health. The sequencing sample was made of blood. This sequence joins TRBV5-1 and TRBJ2-5, with 9 bases lining up with TRBD2. The CDR3 DNA reads as TGCGCCAGCAGTCTGACTAGCGGACAAGAGACCCAGTACTTC. The encoded protein is CASSLTSGQETQYF.